This is a list of T cell receptor beta chains from one sample in a study of blood T cells in healthy people across ages. One entry per CDR3 protein results from TCRdb running MiXCR on the 5' RACE reads. The sample carries around 1,500,000 distinct CDR3 sequences, 28% recorded once. The sample was blood. Every receptor here comes from a woman aged 30 to 39 in good health. Both conserved end residues are part of each CDR3. A D gene is named only where the DNA matches it firmly. Only part of the rows carry a size: once, few, many, or a class if the clone is expanded.

v_call	d_call	j_call	clone_size	cdr3_nt	cdr3_aa
TRBV6-1	TRBD2	TRBJ2-3	few	TGTGCCAGCAGTGTGGGGACTAGGGATACGCAGTATTTT	CASSVGTRDTQYF
TRBV29-1	TRBD2	TRBJ2-5	-	TGCAGCGTAGGGATGAGACTAGCGGGAGTGGTTGAGCAGTACTTC	CSVGMRLAGVVEQYF
TRBV12-3/TRBV12-4	TRBD2	TRBJ2-1	many	TGTGCCAGCAGGAAACTAGCGGGAGGTCGGAATGAGCAGTTCTTC	CASRKLAGGRNEQFF
TRBV4-1	-	TRBJ2-7	many	TGCGCCAGCAGCCAAGTGCTATCCGGGGGACAGACCTACGAGCAGTACTTC	CASSQVLSGGQTYEQYF
TRBV20-1	-	TRBJ1-5	many	TGCAGTGCTACTGTCCCGGGACACCCCAGCAATCAGCCCCAGCATTTT	CSATVPGHPSNQPQHF
TRBV2	-	TRBJ2-1	-	TGTGCCAGCTCCTGGACCCCCGGGGATGAGCAGTTCTTC	CASSWTPGDEQFF
TRBV7-2	TRBD2	TRBJ2-3	many	TGTGCCAGCGTAAGCGGGAGGGGCGCAGATACGCAGTATTTT	CASVSGRGADTQYF
TRBV7-9	TRBD1	TRBJ2-5	-	TGTGCCAGCAGCATCTCGCAGGGGGCGAGGGAGACCCAGTACTTC	CASSISQGARETQYF
TRBV7-2	-	TRBJ2-5	-	TGTGCCAGCAGCCCGTCCGTCCGAGAGACCCAGTACTTC	CASSPSVRETQYF
TRBV29-1	TRBD1	TRBJ2-1	many	TGCAGCGTTGAGGGACAGCAAATCAATGAGCAGTTCTTC	CSVEGQQINEQFF
TRBV24-1	-	TRBJ2-5	few	TGTGCCACCCGAGCGGCCGACCAAGAGACCCAGTACTTC	CATRAADQETQYF
TRBV20-1	TRBD1	TRBJ1-2	-	TGCAGTGCTAGTGACGGGACAGCATATGGCTACACCTTC	CSASDGTAYGYTF
TRBV12-3/TRBV12-4	-	TRBJ2-5	few	TGTGCCAGCAGTGATACCCGGGTTCAAGAGACCCAGTACTTC	CASSDTRVQETQYF
TRBV4-1	-	TRBJ2-1	-	TGCGCCAGCAGCCAAGGTGGAGGAAACCAACCGTTCTTC	CASSQGGGNQPFF
TRBV3-1	TRBD2	TRBJ2-6	many	TGTGCCAGCAGCCTTAGCGGGGGTGGGGCTGGGGCCAACGTCCTGACTTTC	CASSLSGGGAGANVLTF
TRBV29-1	-	TRBJ1-2	few	TGCAGCGTTGAAATAGGGCGATATGGCTACACCTTC	CSVEIGRYGYTF
TRBV2	-	TRBJ2-7	-	TGTGCCAGGGGCCCCCCAGCAAGGGGGGGCCCCTACGAGCAGTACTTC	CARGPPARGGPYEQYF
TRBV29-1	-	TRBJ2-1	many	TGCAGCGCCCAGCTGTTCACCTACAATGAGCAGTTCTTC	CSAQLFTYNEQFF
TRBV7-2	-	TRBJ2-6	many	TGTGCCAGCAGCTCCTCTTATACTGGGGCCAACGTCCTGACTTTC	CASSSSYTGANVLTF
TRBV5-1	-	TRBJ2-7	many	TGCGCCAGCAGCACTGACAGGGAGGGCGAGCAGTACTTC	CASSTDREGEQYF
TRBV4-3	-	TRBJ1-5	-	TGCGCCAGCAGCCAAGCAGGGGCGGGGGTTTATAGCAATCAGCCCCAGCATTTT	CASSQAGAGVYSNQPQHF
TRBV20-1	-	TRBJ2-1	few	TGCAGTGCTCCCTCCAGGGTTCTGGGGCAGTTCTTC	CSAPSRVLGQFF
TRBV7-2	TRBD1	TRBJ1-2	-	TGTGCCAGCAGCTTTCGACAGGGTGGGACTGGCTACACCTTC	CASSFRQGGTGYTF
TRBV10-1	-	TRBJ2-5	many	TGCGCCAGCAGGATGGGTTTGGGGGTCCAAGAGACCCAGTACTTC	CASRMGLGVQETQYF
TRBV7-2	-	TRBJ2-2	few	TGTGCCAGCAGCTTAGACCCTCTGGGGACCGGGGAGCTGTTTTTT	CASSLDPLGTGELFF
TRBV9	TRBD2	TRBJ2-7	-	TGTGTCAGCAGCGTGGGATCTAGCGGGATGGGGTCCTACGAGCAGTACTTC	CVSSVGSSGMGSYEQYF
TRBV29-1	TRBD1	TRBJ1-1	-	TGCAGCGTCGGACAGGGGGCGGACACTGAAGCTTTCTTT	CSVGQGADTEAFF
TRBV29-1	-	TRBJ2-3	many	TGTGGCACAGATACGCAGTATTTT	CGTDTQYF
TRBV3-1	TRBD1	TRBJ2-7	few	TGTGCCAGCAACATAGAGGGGGCCGAGCAGTACTTC	CASNIEGAEQYF
TRBV5-1	-	TRBJ2-2	-	TGCGCCAGCAGCTTGGACGGAGGAGGGAAGACCGGGGAGCTGTTTTTT	CASSLDGGGKTGELFF
TRBV5-1	TRBD1	TRBJ1-4	-	TGCGCCAGCACCTCACCCGGGACAGGGAATGAAAAACTGTTTTTT	CASTSPGTGNEKLFF